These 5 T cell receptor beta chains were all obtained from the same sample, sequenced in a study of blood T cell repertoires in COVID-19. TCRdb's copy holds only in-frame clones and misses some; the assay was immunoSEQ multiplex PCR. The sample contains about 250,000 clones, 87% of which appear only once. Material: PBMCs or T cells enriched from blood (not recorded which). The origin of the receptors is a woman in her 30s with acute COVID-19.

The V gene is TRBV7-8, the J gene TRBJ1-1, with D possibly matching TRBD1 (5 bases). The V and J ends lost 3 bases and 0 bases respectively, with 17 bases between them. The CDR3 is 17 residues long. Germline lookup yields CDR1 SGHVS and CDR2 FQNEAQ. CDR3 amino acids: CASSFRDGGGVNTEAFF. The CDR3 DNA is TGTGCCAGCAGCTTCAGGGATGGCGGAGGGGTGAACACTGAAGCTTTCTTT. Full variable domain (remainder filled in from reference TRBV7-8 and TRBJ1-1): GAGVSQSPRYKVAKRGQDVALRCDPISGHVSLFWYQQALGQGPEFLTYFQNEAQLDKSGLPSDRFFAERPEGSVSTLKIQRTQQEDSAVYLCASSFRDGGGVNTEAFFGQGTRLTVV.

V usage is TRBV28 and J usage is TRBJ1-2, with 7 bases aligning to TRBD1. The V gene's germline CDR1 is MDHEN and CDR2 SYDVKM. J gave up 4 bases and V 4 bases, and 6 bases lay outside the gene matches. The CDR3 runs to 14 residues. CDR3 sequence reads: CASSWLTGAYGYTF. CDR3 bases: TGTGCCAGCAGTTGGTTAACAGGGGCCTATGGCTACACCTTC.

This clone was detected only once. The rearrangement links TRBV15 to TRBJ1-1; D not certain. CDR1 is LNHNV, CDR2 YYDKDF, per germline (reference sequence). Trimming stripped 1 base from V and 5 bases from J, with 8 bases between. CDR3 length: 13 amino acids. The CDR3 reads CATSRADLTEAFF. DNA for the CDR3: TGTGCCACCAGCAGAGCTGACTTAACTGAAGCTTTCTTT.

CDR3: CASSKGTGSSYNEQFF. As DNA, the CDR3 is TGTGCCAGCAGCAAAGGGACAGGGTCCTCCTACAATGAGCAGTTCTTC. The V and J genes are TRBV5-6 and TRBJ2-1, with 9 bases lining up with TRBD1. This CDR3 spans 16 amino acids. With 4 bases clipped from V and 0 bases from J, the junction kept 5 bases outside the gene matches. Germline V gene lookup returns CDR1 SGHDT and CDR2 YYEEEE.

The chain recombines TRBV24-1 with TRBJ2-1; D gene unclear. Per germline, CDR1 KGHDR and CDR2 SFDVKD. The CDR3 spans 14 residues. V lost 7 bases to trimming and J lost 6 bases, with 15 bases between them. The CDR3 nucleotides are TGTGCCACCAGCACTTCCTCATCTCCCAATGAGCAGTTCTTC. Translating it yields CATSTSSSPNEQFF.